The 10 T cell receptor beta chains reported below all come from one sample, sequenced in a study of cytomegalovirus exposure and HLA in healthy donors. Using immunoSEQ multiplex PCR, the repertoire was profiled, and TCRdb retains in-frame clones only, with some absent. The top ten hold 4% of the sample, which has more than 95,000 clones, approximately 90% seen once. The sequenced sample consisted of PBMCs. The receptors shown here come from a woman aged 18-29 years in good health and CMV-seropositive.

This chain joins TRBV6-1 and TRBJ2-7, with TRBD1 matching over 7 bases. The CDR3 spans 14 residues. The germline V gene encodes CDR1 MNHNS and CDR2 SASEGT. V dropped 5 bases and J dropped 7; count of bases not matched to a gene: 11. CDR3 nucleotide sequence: TGTGCCAGCAGTCCTGGGACAGAGAGGAAAGAGCAGTACTTC. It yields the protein CASSPGTERKEQYF.

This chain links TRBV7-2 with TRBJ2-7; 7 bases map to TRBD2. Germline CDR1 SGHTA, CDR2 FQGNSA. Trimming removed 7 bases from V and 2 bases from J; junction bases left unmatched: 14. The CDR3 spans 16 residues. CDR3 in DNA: TGTGCCAGCAACATTAGGGTGGGGGGGTTCCCCTACGAGCAGTACTTC. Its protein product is CASNIRVGGFPYEQYF. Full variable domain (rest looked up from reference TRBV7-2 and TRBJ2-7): GAGVSQSPSNKVTEKGKDVELRCDPISGHTALYWYRQSLGQGLEFLIYFQGNSAPDKSGLPSDRFSAERTGGSVSTLTIQRTQQEDSAVYLCASNIRVGGFPYEQYFGPGTRLTVT.

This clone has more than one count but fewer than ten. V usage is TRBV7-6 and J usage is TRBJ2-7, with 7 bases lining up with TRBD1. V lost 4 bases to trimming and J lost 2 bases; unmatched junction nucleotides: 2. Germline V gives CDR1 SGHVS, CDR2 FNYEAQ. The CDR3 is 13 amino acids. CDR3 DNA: TGTGCCAGCAGCTCGGGACAGACCTACGAGCAGTACTTC. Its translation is CASSSGQTYEQYF.

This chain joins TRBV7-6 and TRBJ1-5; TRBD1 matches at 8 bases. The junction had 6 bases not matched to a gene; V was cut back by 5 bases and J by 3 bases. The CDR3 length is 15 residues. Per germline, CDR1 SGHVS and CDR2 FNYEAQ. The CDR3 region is CASSPNRGNNQPQHF. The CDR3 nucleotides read TGTGCCAGCAGCCCAAACAGGGGGAACAATCAGCCCCAGCATTTT.

The CDR3 nucleotides are TGTGCCAGCAGTTTATGGACTCTACGAGGCACCGGGGAGCTGTTTTTT. Amino acids: CASSLWTLRGTGELFF. The genes are TRBV28 and TRBJ2-2, with D uncertain. Between the trimmed V and J ends, which lost 0 bases and 4 bases, there was a span of 12 bases. CDR1 and CDR2 from the germline V gene are MDHEN and SYDVKM. The CDR3 runs to 16 residues.

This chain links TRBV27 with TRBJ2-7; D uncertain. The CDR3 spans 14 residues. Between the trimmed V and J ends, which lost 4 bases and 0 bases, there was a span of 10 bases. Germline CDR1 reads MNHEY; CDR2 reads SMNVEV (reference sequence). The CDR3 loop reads CASSYDTYSYEQYF. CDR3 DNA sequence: TGTGCCAGCAGTTATGACACCTACTCCTACGAGCAGTACTTC.

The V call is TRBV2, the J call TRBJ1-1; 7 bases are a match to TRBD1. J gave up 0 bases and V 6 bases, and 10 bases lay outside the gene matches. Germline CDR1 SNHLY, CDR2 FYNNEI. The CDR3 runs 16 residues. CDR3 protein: CASRGPGQFLNTEAFF. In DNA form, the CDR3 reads TGTGCCAGCAGGGGCCCGGGACAGTTTTTGAACACTGAAGCTTTCTTT.

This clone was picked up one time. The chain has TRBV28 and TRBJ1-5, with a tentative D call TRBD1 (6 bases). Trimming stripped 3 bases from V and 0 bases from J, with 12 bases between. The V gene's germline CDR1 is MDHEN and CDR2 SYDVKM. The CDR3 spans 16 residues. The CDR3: CASSFGGQHSNQPQHF. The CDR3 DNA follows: TGTGCCAGCAGTTTCGGGGGGCAACATAGCAATCAGCCCCAGCATTTT.

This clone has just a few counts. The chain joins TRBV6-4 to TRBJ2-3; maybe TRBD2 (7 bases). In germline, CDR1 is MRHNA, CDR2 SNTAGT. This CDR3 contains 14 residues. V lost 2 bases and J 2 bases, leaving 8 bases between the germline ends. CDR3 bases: TGTGCCAGCAGTGACGGGGGGGCCACAGATACGCAGTATTTT. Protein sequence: CASSDGGATDTQYF.

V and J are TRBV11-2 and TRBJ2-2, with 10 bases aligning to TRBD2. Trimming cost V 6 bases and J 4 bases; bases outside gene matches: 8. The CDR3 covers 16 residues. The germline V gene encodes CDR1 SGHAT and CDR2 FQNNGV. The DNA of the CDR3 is TGTGCCAGCAGTTTAACAGGACTAGCGGCCACCGGGGAGCTGTTTTTT. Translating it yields CASSLTGLAATGELFF.